Following are 20 T cell receptor beta chains from one sample sequenced in a study of CD8+ T cells in alopecia areata. Investigators isolated RNA and reverse transcribed it into cDNA to act as the sequencing template. Sequencing was performed with immunoSEQ multiplex PCR; in TCRdb, only in-frame clones are kept and a portion is missing. The sample includes 140,000 to 150,000 clones, approximately 50% of them seen just once. This material consisted of CD4+ T cells sorted from blood, taken at week 0. These receptors all come from a human donor with alopecia areata.

This chain links TRBV6-1 with TRBJ2-7, with 8 bases fitting TRBD1. V lost 1 base to trimming and J lost 0 bases; unmatched junction nucleotides: 11. This CDR3 has 18 residues. Germline values: CDR1 MNHNS, CDR2 SASEGT. This chain's CDR3 is CASSEGAERTGSSYEQYF. The CDR3 DNA sequence: TGTGCCAGCAGTGAAGGTGCCGAAAGGACAGGGAGCTCCTACGAGCAGTACTTC.

This clone was counted between two and nine times. The rearrangement joins TRBV5-6 to TRBJ2-3, with 7 positions matching TRBD2. The length of the CDR3 is 16 residues. V lost 5 bases to trimming and J lost 1 base; unmatched junction nucleotides: 10. Germline CDR1 SGHDT, CDR2 YYEEEE. The CDR3: CASRPLAFTGTDTQYF. CDR3 DNA: TGTGCCAGCAGACCACTAGCGTTCACGGGCACAGATACGCAGTATTTT. Together with reference TRBV5-6 and TRBJ2-3, the CDR3 gives the full variable domain: DAGVTQSPTHLIKTRGQQVTLRCSPKSGHDTVSWYQQALGQGPQFIFQYYEEEERQRGNFPDRFSGHQFPNYSSELNVNALLLGDSALYLCASRPLAFTGTDTQYFGPGTRLTVL.

The CDR3 loop reads CASSPRLSRAQYF. CDR3 DNA: TGTGCCAGCAGCCCCCGTTTGAGTAGGGCCCAGTACTTC. This chain uses TRBV7-2 with TRBJ2-5; D remains ambiguous. This CDR3 contains 13 residues. Germline lookup yields CDR1 SGHTA and CDR2 FQGNSA. V lost 5 bases, J lost 9 bases, and 16 bases lay in between.

CDR3 sequence reads: CASSVEEGAKAFF. CDR3 DNA sequence: TGTGCCAGCAGCGTAGAGGAGGGGGCAAAGGCTTTCTTT. This rearrangement joins TRBV9 to TRBJ1-1; TRBD1 matches 7 bases. The CDR3 covers 13 residues. V lost 0 bases to trimming and J lost 11 bases; unmatched junction nucleotides: 7. Germline CDR1 reads SGDLS; CDR2 reads YYNGEE.

A few counts support this clone. The rearrangement joins TRBV15 to TRBJ2-2; D is unresolved. V lost 5 bases to trimming and J lost 4 bases, with 5 bases between them. Per the germline V gene, CDR1 is LNHNV and CDR2 is YYDKDF (reference sequence). CDR3 size: 12 residues. The CDR3 is CATSGFTGELFF. CDR3 DNA sequence: TGTGCCACCAGCGGGTTCACCGGGGAGCTGTTTTTT.

The chain couples TRBV7-2 to TRBJ2-7; D unresolved. The germline CDR1 and CDR2 sequences are SGHTA and FQGNSA. This CDR3 has 11 residues. V gave up 5 bases and J gave up 3 bases, with 5 bases separating them. The CDR3 protein is CASSIRYEQYF. Written as DNA, the CDR3 is TGTGCCAGCAGCATCCGCTACGAGCAGTACTTC.

This clone was counted ten times or more. This chain connects TRBV28 to TRBJ2-1; 9 bases are shared with TRBD1. Trimming at V came to 6 bases and at J to 6 bases, leaving 12 bases not matched to a gene. CDR1 MDHEN and CDR2 SYDVKM come from the germline V gene. The CDR3 contains 16 residues. CDR3 DNA: TGTGCCAGCAGCACCGTAGGGACAGGGATTGGCAATGAGCAGTTCTTC. Translating it yields CASSTVGTGIGNEQFF.

This clone was counted only a few times. The rearrangement joins TRBV6-5 to TRBJ2-7, with TRBD1 as a possible D gene (6 bases). Trimming stripped 0 bases from V and 3 bases from J, with 12 bases between. The germline V gene has CDR1 MNHEY and CDR2 SVGAGI. The CDR3 length is 15 residues. The CDR3 here is CASSYSIRGDYEQYF. As DNA, the CDR3 is TGTGCCAGCAGTTACTCGATCAGGGGTGACTACGAGCAGTACTTC.

The table lists this clone with a few counts. CDR3 sequence reads: CSVDGLAGSYEQYF. CDR3 bases: TGCAGCGTTGACGGACTAGCGGGCTCCTACGAGCAGTACTTC. The chain uses TRBV29-1 and TRBJ2-7; 11 bases match TRBD2. Germline V gene data show CDR1 as SQVTM and CDR2 as ANQGSEA. Trimming took 3 bases from V and 0 from J; bases not matched to a gene: 1. The CDR3 covers 14 residues.

The chain joins TRBV29-1 to TRBJ2-6, with 8 bases that match TRBD1. CDR1 SQVTM and CDR2 ANQGSEA come from the germline V gene. With 6 bases clipped from V and 0 bases from J, the junction kept 7 bases outside the gene matches. The CDR3 consists of 16 residues. The CDR3 bases are TGCAGCGTCGGACAGGGCTGGAGCTCTGGGGCCAACGTCCTGACTTTC. Protein product: CSVGQGWSSGANVLTF.

This chain uses TRBV30 with TRBJ1-5; possible D gene TRBD1, 6 bases. V was shortened by 1 base and J by 9 bases, with 16 bases between the two germline ends. The germline CDR1 and CDR2 sequences are GTSNPN and SVGIG (reference sequence). The CDR3 runs 14 residues. The CDR3 is CAWSAGGRMVPQHF. The CDR3 coding sequence is TGTGCCTGGAGTGCCGGGGGGCGCATGGTGCCCCAGCATTTT.

The chain joins TRBV30 to TRBJ1-1, with D possibly being TRBD1 (6 bases). V lost 2 bases, J lost 0 bases, and 16 bases lay in between. The germline V gene has CDR1 GTSNPN and CDR2 SVGIG (reference sequence). The CDR3 spans 16 residues. The CDR3 DNA sequence: TGTGCCTGGAGTAAGAGGGCAGGGGCTATGAACACTGAAGCTTTCTTT. Translated, it gives CAWSKRAGAMNTEAFF.

This clone has just a few counts. The V gene is TRBV18, the J gene TRBJ2-5, with 8 bases that match TRBD1. Germline CDR1 reads KGHSH; CDR2 reads LQKENI. V lost 0 bases to trimming and J lost 4 bases; unmatched junction nucleotides: 7. CDR3 length equals 16 residues. Written as DNA, the CDR3 is TGTGCCAGCTCACCACCGGGGCAGGGGGCCCGAGAGACCCAGTACTTC. Amino acid sequence: CASSPPGQGARETQYF.

The chain joins TRBV28 to TRBJ1-2; 8 bases align to TRBD1. The germline gives CDR1 MDHEN, CDR2 SYDVKM. Germline trimming cut 3 bases from V and 7 bases from J; bases unmatched to any gene: 4. The CDR3 extends over 13 amino acids. This CDR3 is CASSFRTGLGYTF. The DNA of the CDR3 is TGTGCCAGCAGTTTTCGGACAGGGCTTGGCTACACCTTC.

This clone was seen only a few times. The rearrangement links TRBV4-2 to TRBJ2-2, with TRBD2 matching 10 bases. Unmatched junction bases numbered 6, after V lost 4 bases and J lost 1 base. Germline assignment: CDR1 LGHNA and CDR2 YNFKEQ. The CDR3 runs 17 residues. CDR3 sequence reads: CASSRDGLAENTGELFF. CDR3 DNA sequence: TGTGCCAGCAGCCGCGACGGACTAGCGGAGAACACCGGGGAGCTGTTTTTT.

This clone was observed a single time. V usage is TRBV30 and J usage is TRBJ1-1; D is possibly TRBD1 (5 bases). This CDR3 region has 18 residues. Germline loops: CDR1 GTSNPN, CDR2 SVGIG (reference sequence). Trimming stripped 0 bases from V and 4 bases from J, with 24 bases between. The CDR3 spells CAWSVSRTVWLGGTEAFF. The DNA for the CDR3 is TGTGCCTGGAGTGTTAGTCGGACTGTATGGTTGGGGGGCACTGAAGCTTTCTTT.

This sequence joins TRBV5-4 and TRBJ2-1; D perhaps matches TRBD2 (5 bases). Trimming left V 1 base short and J 0 bases short, with 17 bases between. Germline lookup yields CDR1 SGHNT and CDR2 YYREEE (reference sequence). The CDR3 extends over 18 amino acids. The CDR3 DNA sequence: TGTGCCAGCAGCTTGAGTTGGAGGCGGGCCAGCTCCTACAATGAGCAGTTCTTC. It translates to CASSLSWRRASSYNEQFF. The full variable domain, rest sourced from reference TRBV5-4 and TRBJ2-1, is ETGVTQSPTHLIKTRGQQVTLRCSSQSGHNTVSWYQQALGQGPQFIFQYYREEENGRGNFPPRFSGLQFPNYSSELNVNALELDDSALYLCASSLSWRRASSYNEQFFGPGTRLTVL.

This chain connects TRBV5-5 to TRBJ2-7, with TRBD2 as a possible D gene (6 bases). Deletions cut 5 bases from V and 6 bases from J, with 12 bases between. CDR1 and CDR2 (germline): SGHKS, YYEKEE (reference sequence). This CDR3 region has 12 residues. CDR3 coding DNA: TGTGCCAGCAGTCCTTGGGGGGTCGAGCAGTACTTC. Residues: CASSPWGVEQYF.

As to this clone: Other DNA sequences in this specimen translate into the identical CDR3. This chain links TRBV5-1 with TRBJ1-5; D is unresolved. The ends were cut back, 2 bases at V and 0 bases at J, with 6 bases in the middle. The CDR3 extends over 14 amino acids. Germline CDR1 SGHRS, CDR2 YFSETQ. The CDR3 DNA is TGCGCCAGCAGCTTAGGAGGTAGCAATCAGCCCCAGCATTTT. It translates to CASSLGGSNQPQHF.

This clone has a handful of counts. V and J are TRBV29-1 and TRBJ2-3, with 10 positions matching TRBD2. CDR3 length equals 13 residues. Germline loops: CDR1 SQVTM, CDR2 ANQGSEA. The junction had 4 bases not matched to a gene; V was cut back by 7 bases and J by 3 bases. The CDR3 protein is CSGSGRATDTQYF. The CDR3 nucleotides read TGCAGCGGCAGCGGGAGGGCGACAGATACGCAGTATTTT.